Listed below are T cell receptor beta chains from one sample, sequenced in a study of shared clonotypes between healthy human individuals. The assay was immunoSEQ multiplex PCR, and TCRdb's table has in-frame clones only and misses some. The sample lists approximately 1.9 million clones; 93% were seen once. Input material: naive CD8+ T cells from PBMCs. The receptor set was obtained from a man aged 18 to 30 in good health. Some clones in this sample may be carry-over from other donors' samples. Both conserved end residues are part of each CDR3. The D gene is left open where the match is weak. Part of the rows lack a size; the others show once, few, many or a class for expanded clones.

j_call: TRBJ2-3
d_call: TRBD2
v_call: TRBV7-9
clone_size: once
cdr3_nt: TGTGCCAGCAGCAGGACTAGCGGGAGGGGGTTTGCCGCAGATACGCAGTATTTT
cdr3_aa: CASSRTSGRGFAADTQYF

j_call: TRBJ1-1
d_call: .
v_call: TRBV7-2
clone_size: .
cdr3_nt: TGTGCCAGCAGTCCGCCCCTCCCTGAAGCTTTCTTT
cdr3_aa: CASSPPLPEAFF

j_call: TRBJ2-1
d_call: .
v_call: TRBV29-1
clone_size: once
cdr3_nt: TGCAGCGCCGTGGGGACAACCTACAATGAGCAGTTCTTC
cdr3_aa: CSAVGTTYNEQFF

j_call: TRBJ2-7
d_call: TRBD1
v_call: TRBV10-3
clone_size: .
cdr3_nt: TGTGCCATCAGCGATGCCGGGACAGCCACTTCCTACGAGCAGTACTTC
cdr3_aa: CAISDAGTATSYEQYF

j_call: TRBJ2-1
d_call: TRBD2
v_call: TRBV10-3
clone_size: .
cdr3_nt: TGTGCCATCAGTGAGTCTTCAGGCGCGGGAGGACCAGGAGAGCAGTTCTTC
cdr3_aa: CAISESSGAGGPGEQFF

j_call: TRBJ1-5
d_call: TRBD1
v_call: TRBV5-1
clone_size: .
cdr3_nt: TGCGCCAGCAACCGGGACAGGGATCAGCCCCAGCATTTT
cdr3_aa: CASNRDRDQPQHF

j_call: TRBJ2-1
d_call: .
v_call: TRBV6-6
clone_size: .
cdr3_nt: TGTGCCAGCAGAAAAGCTGATGAGCAGTTCTTC
cdr3_aa: CASRKADEQFF

j_call: TRBJ2-7
d_call: .
v_call: TRBV29-1
clone_size: .
cdr3_nt: TGCAGCGCTAAACAGGGCTACGAGCAGTACTTC
cdr3_aa: CSAKQGYEQYF

j_call: TRBJ2-2
d_call: TRBD1
v_call: TRBV7-9
clone_size: .
cdr3_nt: TGTGCCAGCAGCCAAGGACAGGGGGCTTACACCGGGGAGCTGTTTTTT
cdr3_aa: CASSQGQGAYTGELFF

j_call: TRBJ2-1
d_call: .
v_call: TRBV4-1
clone_size: .
cdr3_nt: TGCGCCAGCAGCCCCGGTTGGGGCAATGAGCAGTTCTTC
cdr3_aa: CASSPGWGNEQFF

j_call: TRBJ1-2
d_call: .
v_call: TRBV4-2
clone_size: .
cdr3_nt: TGTGCCAGCAGCTCACCGGTTCACGACTATGGCTACACCTTC
cdr3_aa: CASSSPVHDYGYTF

j_call: TRBJ2-5
d_call: .
v_call: TRBV5-1
clone_size: .
cdr3_nt: TGCGCCAGCAGCTTGGTAGCGACAAGGGAGACCCAGTACTTC
cdr3_aa: CASSLVATRETQYF

j_call: TRBJ2-7
d_call: .
v_call: TRBV19
clone_size: .
cdr3_nt: TGTGCCAGTAGTATGGAGGGGGCTTGGAACGAGCAGTACTTC
cdr3_aa: CASSMEGAWNEQYF

j_call: TRBJ1-1
d_call: TRBD1
v_call: TRBV15
clone_size: .
cdr3_nt: TGTGCCACCACTACGAGGACCCGACAGGGGGCGAACACTGAAGCTTTCTTT
cdr3_aa: CATTTRTRQGANTEAFF

j_call: TRBJ1-5
d_call: TRBD1
v_call: TRBV19
clone_size: few
cdr3_nt: TGTGCCAGTAGTATGGACAGGGCGGCTCAGCCCCAGCATTTT
cdr3_aa: CASSMDRAAQPQHF

j_call: TRBJ1-4
d_call: .
v_call: TRBV13
clone_size: .
cdr3_nt: TGTGCCAGCAGCTCCTACACGGCGGGGAATGAAAAACTGTTTTTT
cdr3_aa: CASSSYTAGNEKLFF

j_call: TRBJ1-4
d_call: .
v_call: TRBV7-3
clone_size: .
cdr3_nt: TGTGCCAGCAGCCCTACAGGGATACGATATTCAACTAATGAAAAACTGTTTTTT
cdr3_aa: CASSPTGIRYSTNEKLFF

j_call: TRBJ2-3
d_call: .
v_call: TRBV19
clone_size: .
cdr3_nt: TGTGCCAGTAGTATAGAGCCGTCGTGGACAGATACGCAGTATTTT
cdr3_aa: CASSIEPSWTDTQYF

j_call: TRBJ2-2
d_call: TRBD1
v_call: TRBV29-1
clone_size: .
cdr3_nt: TGCAGCGTTCCGGGACAGTTTTATCCCGGGGAGCTGTTTTTT
cdr3_aa: CSVPGQFYPGELFF

j_call: TRBJ2-2
d_call: TRBD1
v_call: TRBV7-3
clone_size: few
cdr3_nt: TGTGCCAGCAGCTTAAGGGACAGCCTAACCGGGGAGCTGTTTTTT
cdr3_aa: CASSLRDSLTGELFF

j_call: TRBJ2-3
d_call: .
v_call: TRBV6-1
clone_size: .
cdr3_nt: TGTGCCAGCAGTGAAATCCACACAGATACGCAGTATTTT
cdr3_aa: CASSEIHTDTQYF

j_call: TRBJ2-1
d_call: TRBD2
v_call: TRBV5-1
clone_size: .
cdr3_nt: TGCGCCAGCAGGGCAGCCGGGACTAGCGGGAGATATGATGAGCAGTTCTTC
cdr3_aa: CASRAAGTSGRYDEQFF

j_call: TRBJ1-1
d_call: .
v_call: TRBV19
clone_size: .
cdr3_nt: TGTGCCAGTAGAGCAGGGGAGGCGGCTTTCTTT
cdr3_aa: CASRAGEAAFF

j_call: TRBJ1-2
d_call: TRBD1
v_call: TRBV9
clone_size: .
cdr3_nt: TGTGCCAGCAGCGTCGACGACAGGGGAGGCGGCTACACCTTC
cdr3_aa: CASSVDDRGGGYTF

j_call: TRBJ2-7
d_call: .
v_call: TRBV6-6
clone_size: .
cdr3_nt: TGTGCCAGCAGTTACTCATATCTAGCCTCCTACGAGCAGTACTTC
cdr3_aa: CASSYSYLASYEQYF

j_call: TRBJ2-1
d_call: TRBD1
v_call: TRBV29-1
clone_size: .
cdr3_nt: TGCAGCGTAAAAAAAGGGGACAGGGAAGACAATGAGCAGTTCTTC
cdr3_aa: CSVKKGDREDNEQFF

j_call: TRBJ1-1
d_call: .
v_call: TRBV4-1
clone_size: once
cdr3_nt: TGCGCCAGCAGCCAAGATGGGAAGGTCGGAGCTTTCTTT
cdr3_aa: CASSQDGKVGAFF

j_call: TRBJ1-2
d_call: .
v_call: TRBV4-3
clone_size: .
cdr3_nt: TGCGCCAGCAGCGTCGGGACCCGGGGGGACTATGGCTACACCTTC
cdr3_aa: CASSVGTRGDYGYTF

j_call: TRBJ2-7
d_call: .
v_call: TRBV7-9
clone_size: .
cdr3_nt: TGTGCCAGCAGCTCCCCCCCCACAGGCCGCACCTACGAGCAGTACTTC
cdr3_aa: CASSSPPTGRTYEQYF

j_call: TRBJ2-7
d_call: TRBD2
v_call: TRBV28
clone_size: .
cdr3_nt: TGTGCCACCGAGCGGGAGGGCGAATACGAGCAGTACTTC
cdr3_aa: CATEREGEYEQYF

j_call: TRBJ1-5
d_call: .
v_call: TRBV28
clone_size: .
cdr3_nt: TGTGCCAGCAGCCCGGGGCCCGAAAATCAGCCCCAGCATTTT
cdr3_aa: CASSPGPENQPQHF

j_call: TRBJ2-7
d_call: TRBD2
v_call: TRBV30
clone_size: .
cdr3_nt: TGTGCCTGGAGTGTTTCGGGGGGTTACGAGCAGTACTTC
cdr3_aa: CAWSVSGGYEQYF

j_call: TRBJ2-1
d_call: TRBD2
v_call: TRBV11-2
clone_size: .
cdr3_nt: TGTGCCAGCAGCTCGCCGGGACTAGCGGGATATGAGCAGTTCTTC
cdr3_aa: CASSSPGLAGYEQFF

j_call: TRBJ2-7
d_call: .
v_call: TRBV7-2
clone_size: .
cdr3_nt: TGTGCCAGCAGCTTAATGGTGGGATACGAGCAGTACTTC
cdr3_aa: CASSLMVGYEQYF

j_call: TRBJ1-3
d_call: .
v_call: TRBV6-1
clone_size: .
cdr3_nt: TGTGCCAGCAGTGAAGGGGGGTATGCTGGAAACACCATATATTTT
cdr3_aa: CASSEGGYAGNTIYF

j_call: TRBJ2-7
d_call: .
v_call: TRBV6-5
clone_size: .
cdr3_nt: TGTGCCAGCAGTCCCCTGGGGGTGGCGGGGCCCGAGCAGTACTTC
cdr3_aa: CASSPLGVAGPEQYF

j_call: TRBJ2-3
d_call: TRBD2
v_call: TRBV10-1
clone_size: .
cdr3_nt: TGCGCCAGCAGTGAGTTACTAGCGGGCACAGATACGCAGTATTTT
cdr3_aa: CASSELLAGTDTQYF

j_call: TRBJ2-4
d_call: .
v_call: TRBV9
clone_size: .
cdr3_nt: TGTGCCAGCAGCGTAGCCGTAGGGGCCAAAAACATTCAGTACTTC
cdr3_aa: CASSVAVGAKNIQYF

j_call: TRBJ2-3
d_call: TRBD2
v_call: TRBV6-5
clone_size: .
cdr3_nt: TGTGCCAGCAGTTATGGTAGCGGGTTCACAGATACGCAGTATTTT
cdr3_aa: CASSYGSGFTDTQYF

j_call: TRBJ2-5
d_call: .
v_call: TRBV10-3
clone_size: .
cdr3_nt: TGTGCCACCGCGGGTGGGCAAGAGACCCAGTACTTC
cdr3_aa: CATAGGQETQYF

j_call: TRBJ1-2
d_call: TRBD1
v_call: TRBV28
clone_size: .
cdr3_nt: TGTGCCAGCAGGCCGGGACAGATCTATGGCTACACCTTC
cdr3_aa: CASRPGQIYGYTF

j_call: TRBJ1-2
d_call: .
v_call: TRBV28
clone_size: .
cdr3_nt: TGTGCCAGCAGTTTCGAAGTACGCTATGGCTACACCTTC
cdr3_aa: CASSFEVRYGYTF

j_call: TRBJ1-1
d_call: .
v_call: TRBV27
clone_size: .
cdr3_nt: TGTGCCAGCAGTTGGGGCCCCGGGACTGAAGCTTTCTTT
cdr3_aa: CASSWGPGTEAFF

j_call: TRBJ2-3
d_call: .
v_call: TRBV28
clone_size: once
cdr3_nt: TGTGCCAGCAGGGCAGGGTCCTTTAGCACAGATACGCAGTATTTT
cdr3_aa: CASRAGSFSTDTQYF

j_call: TRBJ2-4
d_call: TRBD2
v_call: TRBV30
clone_size: .
cdr3_nt: TGTGCCTGGAGGGCCCCCGGGGGGGCCAAAAACATTCAGTACTTC
cdr3_aa: CAWRAPGGAKNIQYF

j_call: TRBJ2-7
d_call: .
v_call: TRBV4-1
clone_size: .
cdr3_nt: TGCGCCAGCAGCCAAGGCGAAGGGGCCTACGAGCAGTACTTC
cdr3_aa: CASSQGEGAYEQYF

j_call: TRBJ2-2
d_call: .
v_call: TRBV11-1
clone_size: .
cdr3_nt: TGTGCCGAGAGGGGCGTTGGGGAGCTGTTTTTT
cdr3_aa: CAERGVGELFF

j_call: TRBJ2-1
d_call: .
v_call: TRBV4-2
clone_size: .
cdr3_nt: TGTGCCAGCAGCCATGGCTTGGCGGCTGAGCAGTTCTTC
cdr3_aa: CASSHGLAAEQFF

j_call: TRBJ1-3
d_call: .
v_call: TRBV4-2
clone_size: .
cdr3_nt: TGTGCCAGCAGCGCCCTAGACACCTCTGGAAACACCATATATTTT
cdr3_aa: CASSALDTSGNTIYF

j_call: TRBJ2-1
d_call: TRBD1
v_call: TRBV6-4
clone_size: .
cdr3_nt: TGTGCCAGCAGTGACGAACAGGGGCGTCAGCCCGATGAGCAGTTCTTC
cdr3_aa: CASSDEQGRQPDEQFF

j_call: TRBJ2-7
d_call: TRBD2
v_call: TRBV28
clone_size: .
cdr3_nt: TGTGCCAGCACTGGGCGGGGGTCGATACCTTTCCACGAGCAGTACTTC
cdr3_aa: CASTGRGSIPFHEQYF

j_call: TRBJ2-2
d_call: TRBD2
v_call: TRBV4-1
clone_size: .
cdr3_nt: TGCGCCAGCAGCCCCAGCGGGAGGGCCACCGGGGAGCTGTTTTTT
cdr3_aa: CASSPSGRATGELFF

j_call: TRBJ1-2
d_call: .
v_call: TRBV30
clone_size: .
cdr3_nt: TGTGCCTGGATTTCCCCAGGGGAGAACTATGGCTACACCTTC
cdr3_aa: CAWISPGENYGYTF

j_call: TRBJ2-7
d_call: .
v_call: TRBV11-2
clone_size: .
cdr3_nt: TGTGCCAGCAGCTTGAGTTTTGGGTTAGGAGTGAGGGGGGAGCAGTACTTC
cdr3_aa: CASSLSFGLGVRGEQYF

j_call: TRBJ1-1
d_call: TRBD1
v_call: TRBV7-3
clone_size: .
cdr3_nt: TGTGCCAGCAGCTTTCCCTTGGGACAGGCGAACACTGAAGCTTTCTTT
cdr3_aa: CASSFPLGQANTEAFF

j_call: TRBJ2-7
d_call: .
v_call: TRBV5-6
clone_size: .
cdr3_nt: TGTGCCAGCAGCTTGGCTCGCTACGAGCAGTACTTC
cdr3_aa: CASSLARYEQYF

j_call: TRBJ2-7
d_call: TRBD2
v_call: TRBV28
clone_size: .
cdr3_nt: TGTGCCAGCAGCCCTGCTGTTAATTATTTAGCGGGAGCCTACGAGCAGTACTTC
cdr3_aa: CASSPAVNYLAGAYEQYF

j_call: TRBJ2-5
d_call: TRBD2
v_call: TRBV5-4
clone_size: .
cdr3_nt: TGTGCCAGCAGCCCTCGTGGAGCGGGATTTGAAGAGACCCAGTACTTC
cdr3_aa: CASSPRGAGFEETQYF

j_call: TRBJ2-3
d_call: TRBD2
v_call: TRBV27
clone_size: .
cdr3_nt: TGTGCCAGCCGGACTAGCGGGAGGGATACGCAGTATTTT
cdr3_aa: CASRTSGRDTQYF

j_call: TRBJ2-7
d_call: .
v_call: TRBV7-6
clone_size: .
cdr3_nt: TGTGCCAGCAGCTTAACGGGTCCCTACGAGCAGTACTTC
cdr3_aa: CASSLTGPYEQYF